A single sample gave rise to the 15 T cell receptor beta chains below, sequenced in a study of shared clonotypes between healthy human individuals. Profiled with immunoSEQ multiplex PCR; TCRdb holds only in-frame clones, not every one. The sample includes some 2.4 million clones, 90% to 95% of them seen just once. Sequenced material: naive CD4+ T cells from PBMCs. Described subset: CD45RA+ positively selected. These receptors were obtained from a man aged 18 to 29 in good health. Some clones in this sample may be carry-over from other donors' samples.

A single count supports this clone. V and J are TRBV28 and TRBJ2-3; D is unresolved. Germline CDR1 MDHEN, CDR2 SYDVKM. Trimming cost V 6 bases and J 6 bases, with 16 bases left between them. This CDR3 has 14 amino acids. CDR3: CASSPTQTGDTQYF. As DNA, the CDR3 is TGTGCCAGCAGCCCCACACAAACCGGGGATACGCAGTATTTT.

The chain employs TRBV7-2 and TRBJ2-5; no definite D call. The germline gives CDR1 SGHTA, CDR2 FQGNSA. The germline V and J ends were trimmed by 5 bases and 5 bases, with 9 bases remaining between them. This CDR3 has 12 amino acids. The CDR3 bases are TGTGCCAGCAGCGCCCTAGGGGAGACCCAGTACTTC. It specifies CASSALGETQYF.

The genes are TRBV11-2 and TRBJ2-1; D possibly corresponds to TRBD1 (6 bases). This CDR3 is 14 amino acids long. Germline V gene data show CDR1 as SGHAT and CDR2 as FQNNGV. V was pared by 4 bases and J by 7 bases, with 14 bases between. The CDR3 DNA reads TGTGCCAGCAGCTCCCTGGACAGCTTTAATGAGCAGTTCTTC. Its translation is CASSSLDSFNEQFF. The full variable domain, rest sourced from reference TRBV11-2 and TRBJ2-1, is EAGVAQSPRYKIIEKRQSVAFWCNPISGHATLYWYQQILGQGPKLLIQFQNNGVVDDSQLPKDRFSAERLKGVDSTLKIQPAKLEDSAVYLCASSSLDSFNEQFFGPGTRLTVL.

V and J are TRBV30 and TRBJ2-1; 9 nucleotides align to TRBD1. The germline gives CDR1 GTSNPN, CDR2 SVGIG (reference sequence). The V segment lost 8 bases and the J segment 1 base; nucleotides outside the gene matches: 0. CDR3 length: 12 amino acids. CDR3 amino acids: CAGQGSYNEQFF. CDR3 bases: TGTGCCGGACAGGGGTCCTACAATGAGCAGTTCTTC.

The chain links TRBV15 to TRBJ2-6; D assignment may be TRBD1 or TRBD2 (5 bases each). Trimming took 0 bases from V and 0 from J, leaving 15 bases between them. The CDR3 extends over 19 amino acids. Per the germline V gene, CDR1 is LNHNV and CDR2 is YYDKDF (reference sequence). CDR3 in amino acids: CATSREMRGFFSGANVLTF. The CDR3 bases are TGTGCCACCAGCAGAGAAATGAGGGGTTTTTTCTCTGGGGCCAACGTCCTGACTTTC.

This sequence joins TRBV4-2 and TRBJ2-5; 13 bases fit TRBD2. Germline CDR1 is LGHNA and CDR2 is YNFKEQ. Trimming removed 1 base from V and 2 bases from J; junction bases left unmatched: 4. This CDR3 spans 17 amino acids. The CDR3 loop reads CASSQGGTSGTQETQYF. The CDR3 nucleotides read TGTGCCAGCAGCCAAGGAGGGACTAGCGGGACTCAAGAGACCCAGTACTTC.

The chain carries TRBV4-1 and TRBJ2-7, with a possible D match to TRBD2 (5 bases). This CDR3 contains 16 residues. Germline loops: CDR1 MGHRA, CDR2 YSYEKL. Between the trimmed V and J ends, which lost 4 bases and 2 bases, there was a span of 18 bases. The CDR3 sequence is CASSPNPLSRAYEQYF. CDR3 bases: TGCGCCAGCAGCCCTAACCCCCTGTCGCGGGCCTACGAGCAGTACTTC.

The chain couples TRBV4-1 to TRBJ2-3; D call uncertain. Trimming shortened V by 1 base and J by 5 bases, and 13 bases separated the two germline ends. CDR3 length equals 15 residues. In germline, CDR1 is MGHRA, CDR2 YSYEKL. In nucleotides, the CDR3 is TGCGCCAGCAGCCAAGGACGACTTTCGGGAGATACGCAGTATTTT. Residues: CASSQGRLSGDTQYF.

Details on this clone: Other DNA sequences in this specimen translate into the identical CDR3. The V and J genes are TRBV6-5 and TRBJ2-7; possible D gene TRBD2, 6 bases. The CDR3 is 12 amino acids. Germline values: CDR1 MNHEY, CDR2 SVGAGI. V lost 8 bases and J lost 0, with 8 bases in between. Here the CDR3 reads CASGGSSYEQYF. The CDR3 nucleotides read TGTGCCAGCGGGGGGTCCTCCTACGAGCAGTACTTC.

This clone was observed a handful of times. The chain's CDR3 is CASSLRGGGTGELFF. The CDR3 region has the DNA TGTGCCAGCAGCTTAAGGGGTGGGGGCACCGGGGAGCTGTTTTTT. The V gene is TRBV7-3, the J gene TRBJ2-2; perhaps D is TRBD1 or TRBD2 (5 bases each). Between the trimmed V and J ends, which lost 1 base and 4 bases, there was a span of 10 bases. Per germline, CDR1 SGHTA and CDR2 FQGTGA. This CDR3 spans 15 amino acids.

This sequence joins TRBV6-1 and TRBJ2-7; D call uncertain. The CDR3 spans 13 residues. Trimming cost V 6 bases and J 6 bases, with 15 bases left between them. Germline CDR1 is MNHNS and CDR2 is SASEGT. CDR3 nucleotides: TGTGCCAGCAGGGAGAACTTTTACGCCGAGCAGTACTTC. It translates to CASRENFYAEQYF.

The CDR3 protein is CASSRLGTGPYEQYF. The CDR3 DNA follows: TGTGCCAGCAGTCGTCTTGGGACAGGGCCCTACGAGCAGTACTTC. The V gene is TRBV6-5, the J gene TRBJ2-7, with 9 bases identical to TRBD1. Trimming removed 5 bases from V and 2 bases from J; junction bases left unmatched: 7. Germline CDR1 MNHEY, CDR2 SVGAGI. This CDR3 region has 15 residues.

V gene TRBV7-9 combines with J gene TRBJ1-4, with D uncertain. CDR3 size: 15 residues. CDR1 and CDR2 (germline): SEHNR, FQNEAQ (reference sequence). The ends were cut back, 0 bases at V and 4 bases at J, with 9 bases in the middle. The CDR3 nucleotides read TGTGCCAGCAGCTTAGCAGGATGGAGTAATGAAAAACTGTTTTTT. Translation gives CASSLAGWSNEKLFF.

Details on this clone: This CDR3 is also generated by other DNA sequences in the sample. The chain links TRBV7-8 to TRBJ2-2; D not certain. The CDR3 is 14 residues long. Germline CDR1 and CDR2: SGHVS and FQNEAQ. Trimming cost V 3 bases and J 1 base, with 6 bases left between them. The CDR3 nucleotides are TGTGCCAGCAGCTTGGCTGGGAACACCGGGGAGCTGTTTTTT. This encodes CASSLAGNTGELFF.

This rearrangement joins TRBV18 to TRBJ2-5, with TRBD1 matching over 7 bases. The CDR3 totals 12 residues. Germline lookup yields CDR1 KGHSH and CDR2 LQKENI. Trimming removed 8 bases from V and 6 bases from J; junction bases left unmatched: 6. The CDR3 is CASSRQGQTQYF. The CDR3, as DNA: TGTGCCAGCAGTCGACAGGGTCAGACCCAGTACTTC.